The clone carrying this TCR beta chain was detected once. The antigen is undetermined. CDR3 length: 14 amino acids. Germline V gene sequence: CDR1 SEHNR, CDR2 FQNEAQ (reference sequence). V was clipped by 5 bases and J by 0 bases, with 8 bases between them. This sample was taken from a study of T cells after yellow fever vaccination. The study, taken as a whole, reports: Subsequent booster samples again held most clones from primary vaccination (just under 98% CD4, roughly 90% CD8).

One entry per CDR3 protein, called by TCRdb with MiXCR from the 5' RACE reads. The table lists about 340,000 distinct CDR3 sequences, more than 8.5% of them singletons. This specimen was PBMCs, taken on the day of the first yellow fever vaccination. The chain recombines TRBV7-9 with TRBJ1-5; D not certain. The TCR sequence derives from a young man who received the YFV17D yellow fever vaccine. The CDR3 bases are TGTGCCAGCAGCGGACTGAATAGCAATCAGCCCCAGCATTTT. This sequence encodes CASSGLNSNQPQHF.